This T cell receptor (beta chain) derives from a study of a mutant IDH1 vaccine in newly diagnosed glioma. Study details: Mean patient age was about 40 years; approximately 60% were male and approximately 40% female. Study outcomes and limitations: Most patients, 90% to 95%, showed vaccine-induced immune responses.

The CDR3 length is 14 residues. The ends were cut back, 2 bases at V and 4 bases at J, with 13 bases in the middle. CDR1 is SGHRS, CDR2 YFSETQ, per germline. Time point given: week 23, last vaccination. The content of each vaccine dose was 300 ug of mutant IDH1 20-mer peptide, and topical imiquimod accompanied it. A remark on this clone: Its antigen is currently unknown.

Assay: immunoSEQ multiplex PCR; the TCRdb copy retains only in-frame clones and omits some. The sample has approximately 44,000 clones, approximately 90% seen once; the top ten hold under 5%. Sequencing was performed on PBMCs, taken from a glioma patient whose treatment included an IDH1 peptide vaccine. The chain employs TRBV5-1 and TRBJ2-7, with D possibly TRBD2 on 6 matching bases. This TCR derives from a man between 50 and 59 years old with glioma. Here the CDR3 reads CASSLAEGEYEQYF. DNA for the CDR3: TGCGCCAGCAGCTTAGCGGAGGGAGAGTACGAGCAGTACTTC.